This entry concerns a single T cell receptor (beta chain). Its antigen is not known. The data are from a study of cytomegalovirus exposure and HLA in healthy donors. This PCR relied on a set of 60 Vbeta primers and 13 Jbeta primers. Sequenced by immunoSEQ multiplex PCR; TCRdb stores in-frame clones only, minus some. This table holds roughly 100,000 clones, around 75% found once. The CDR3 runs to 17 residues. CDR1 is SEHNR, CDR2 FQNEAQ, per germline (reference sequence). Trimming removed 2 bases from V and 3 bases from J; junction bases left unmatched: 11. Regarding the study as a whole: It was reported that the classifier diagnosed cytomegalovirus status with high specificity and sensitivity in both the original and validation cohorts. Association of 15,000 to 20,000 TCR beta sequences with HLA alleles was found at 0.05 false discovery rate in a later analysis.

This clonotype originated in a man in his forties in good health and CMV-seronegative. What was sequenced was PBMCs. The rearrangement uses TRBV7-9 and TRBJ2-7, with 9 nucleotides matching TRBD1. CDR3 residues: CASSLRTDRTGVYEQYF. The DNA of the CDR3 is TGTGCCAGCAGCTTACGGACGGACAGGACAGGGGTCTACGAGCAGTACTTC.